A single sample is the source of the 19 T cell receptor beta chains below, sequenced in a study of CD8+ T cells in alopecia areata. RNA, once extracted, was reverse transcribed into cDNA for use as the sequencing template. This table comes from immunoSEQ multiplex PCR, and its TCRdb copy is limited to in-frame clones, with some not included. The repertoire includes some 190,000 clones, 45% to 60% of them detected once, and over 9.5% sits in the top ten. Documented treatment: oral pan-JAK inhibitor, 5-10 mg twice daily. The specimen was CD8+ T cells sorted from blood, collected around week 54, from a patient treated with tofacitinib. These TCRs come from a human donor with alopecia areata.

This clone was seen just once. The chain uses TRBV18 and TRBJ2-7, with 8 bases identical to TRBD1. Germline V gives CDR1 KGHSH, CDR2 LQKENI. The CDR3 extends over 14 amino acids. J was trimmed by 2 bases and V by 2 bases; bases with no gene match: 2. CDR3 in DNA: TGTGCCAGCTCACCAAGACAGGGGACCTACGAGCAGTACTTC. Translation gives CASSPRQGTYEQYF.

The chain combines TRBV5-1 with TRBJ1-1; tentative D call: TRBD1 (6 bases). Deletions cut 4 bases from V and 6 bases from J, with 13 bases between. This CDR3 is built from 13 residues. CDR1 and CDR2 from the germline V gene are SGHRS and YFSETQ. CDR3 coding DNA: TGCGCCAGCAGCCCCGACAGGTCGGCTGAAGCTTTCTTT. The encoded protein is CASSPDRSAEAFF.

The gene calls are TRBV5-6 and TRBJ2-7, with 9 positions matching TRBD1. The germline V gene encodes CDR1 SGHDT and CDR2 YYEEEE. Germline trimming cut 0 bases from V and 6 bases from J; bases unmatched to any gene: 7. The CDR3 is 15 residues long. The CDR3 nucleotides are TGTGCCAGCAGCTTGGCCCGGGACAGGGTAGGCGAGCAGTACTTC. Translating it yields CASSLARDRVGEQYF.

This clone was detected only a few times. The CDR3 reads CASTEGGNTEAFF. The CDR3 DNA sequence: TGTGCCAGCACCGAGGGAGGGAACACTGAAGCTTTCTTT. This chain joins TRBV9 and TRBJ1-1; D not certain. From germline, CDR1 is SGDLS and CDR2 YYNGEE. This CDR3 is built from 13 residues. The V end lost 6 bases, the J end lost 1 base, and 10 bases lay between the germline ends.

This clone was seen more than once but under ten times. V is TRBV7-6 and J is TRBJ2-7; possibly TRBD1 for D (6 bases). Looked up from germline, CDR1 is SGHVS and CDR2 is FNYEAQ. V lost 4 bases to trimming and J lost 5 bases, with 9 bases between them. The CDR3 has 12 amino acids. The CDR3 DNA reads as TGTGCCAGCAGCTCAGACAGGAACGAGCAGTACTTC. This encodes CASSSDRNEQYF.

The rearrangement links TRBV29-1 to TRBJ2-5, with unresolved D. Germline loops: CDR1 SQVTM, CDR2 ANQGSEA. The length of the CDR3 is 11 residues. Trimming stripped 2 bases from V and 4 bases from J, with 5 bases between. Here the CDR3 DNA reads TGCAGCGTTGAAAGGGTAGAGACCCAGTACTTC. Amino acids: CSVERVETQYF.

This sequence joins TRBV7-9 and TRBJ2-3, with D unresolved. Germline CDR1 reads SEHNR; CDR2 reads FQNEAQ (reference sequence). The ends were cut back, 5 bases at V and 1 base at J, with 13 bases in the middle. The CDR3 totals 15 residues. The CDR3 loop reads CASSAKRGGTDTQYF. CDR3 nucleotides: TGTGCCAGCAGCGCGAAACGTGGGGGCACAGATACGCAGTATTTT.

V gene TRBV2 combines with J gene TRBJ2-4; D perhaps matches TRBD2 (6 bases). Germline V gene sequence: CDR1 SNHLY, CDR2 FYNNEI. The V and J ends lost 2 bases and 7 bases respectively, with 15 bases between them. The CDR3 sequence is 15 residues long. The CDR3 sequence is CASSEIAGLGNIQYF. DNA of the CDR3: TGTGCCAGCAGTGAAATTGCGGGGCTCGGGAACATTCAGTACTTC. Based on the CDR3 plus reference TRBV2 and TRBJ2-4, the full variable domain is EPEVTQTPSHQVTQMGQEVILRCVPISNHLYFYWYRQILGQKVEFLVSFYNNEISEKSEIFDDQFSVERPDGSNFTLKIRSTKLEDSAMYFCASSEIAGLGNIQYFGAGTRLSVL.

The chain recombines TRBV18 with TRBJ2-7; TRBD1 might be the D (5 bases). The CDR3 runs 13 residues. V gave up 5 bases and J gave up 2 bases, with 10 bases separating them. Germline V gives CDR1 KGHSH, CDR2 LQKENI. CDR3 bases: TGTGCCAGCTCAACGGACACAGCCTACGAGCAGTACTTC. Translated, it gives CASSTDTAYEQYF.

The gene calls are TRBV2 and TRBJ2-2; 7 positions agree with TRBD2. V lost 8 bases, J lost 1 base, and 10 bases stayed unmatched. Germline V CDR1 and CDR2: SNHLY, FYNNEI. The CDR3 spans 16 residues. This CDR3 is CASSPTGGVNTGELFF. The CDR3 DNA reads TGTGCCAGCTCTCCTACGGGGGGAGTGAACACCGGGGAGCTGTTTTTT. Using reference TRBV2 and TRBJ2-2 for the parts outside the CDR3, the full variable domain is EPEVTQTPSHQVTQMGQEVILRCVPISNHLYFYWYRQILGQKVEFLVSFYNNEISEKSEIFDDQFSVERPDGSNFTLKIRSTKLEDSAMYFCASSPTGGVNTGELFFGEGSRLTVL.

This clone has a handful of counts. Relative to the germline gene, one junction end is altered; a read error may explain this. The rearrangement links TRBV6-6 to TRBJ2-3, with 12 bases aligning to TRBD2. The CDR3 is made up of 15 amino acids. Per the germline V gene, CDR1 is MNHNY and CDR2 is SVGAGI (reference sequence). CDR3 DNA: TGTGCCAGCAGTGACTCGACTAGCGGGGGTGTAACGCAGTATTTT. Translated, it gives CASSDSTSGGVTQYF.

The CDR3: CASSPRTGGYNEQFF. The CDR3 DNA is TGTGCCAGTAGTCCCAGGACAGGGGGCTACAATGAGCAGTTCTTC. The V call is TRBV19, the J call TRBJ2-1, with 10 nucleotides matching TRBD1. Looked up from germline, CDR1 is LNHDA and CDR2 is SQIVND (reference sequence). V shed 5 bases, J shed 3 bases, and the junction held 4 bases outside the gene matches. The CDR3 covers 15 residues. The whole variable domain, filled in from reference TRBV19 and TRBJ2-1, reads DGGITQSPKYLFRKEGQNVTLSCEQNLNHDAMYWYRQDPGQGLRLIYYSQIVNDFQKGDIAEGYSVSREKKESFPLTVTSAQKNPTAFYLCASSPRTGGYNEQFFGPGTRLTVL.

In this sample, this clone turned up a few times. Here the CDR3 DNA reads TGTGCCAGCAGCGACCAGGGCACTGAAGCTTTCTTT. Encoded protein: CASSDQGTEAFF. J is TRBJ1-1 and V is TRBV11-2, with D tentatively TRBD1 (5 bases). CDR1 is SGHAT and CDR2 is FQNNGV in the germline V gene. The CDR3 totals 12 residues. Between the trimmed V and J ends, which lost 5 bases and 4 bases, there was a span of 8 bases. Drawing the rest from reference TRBV11-2 and TRBJ1-1, the complete variable domain is EAGVAQSPRYKIIEKRQSVAFWCNPISGHATLYWYQQILGQGPKLLIQFQNNGVVDDSQLPKDRFSAERLKGVDSTLKIQPAKLEDSAVYLCASSDQGTEAFFGQGTRLTVV.

This chain links TRBV25-1 with TRBJ2-1, with D possibly being TRBD1 (6 bases). V lost 2 bases to trimming and J lost 7 bases, with 12 bases between them. Germline assignment: CDR1 MGHDK and CDR2 SYGVNS. This CDR3 has 14 amino acids. The CDR3 sequence is CASSELQGLNEQFF. CDR3 in DNA: TGTGCCAGCAGTGAACTTCAGGGGTTGAATGAGCAGTTCTTC.

J is TRBJ1-2 and V is TRBV30; TRBD1 matches 8 bases. The CDR3 runs 14 residues. Germline CDR1 GTSNPN, CDR2 SVGIG (reference sequence). After removal of 3 bases from V and 4 bases from J, the junction contained 7 bases not matched to a gene. CDR3 coding DNA: TGTGCCTGGAGCGGACAGGGTATTAGCTATGGCTACACCTTC. It codes for CAWSGQGISYGYTF.

The genes are TRBV9 and TRBJ2-7, with 7 nucleotides matching TRBD1. This CDR3 comprises 15 residues. V was pared by 4 bases and J by 3 bases, with 10 bases of the junction left unmatched. CDR1 SGDLS and CDR2 YYNGEE come from the germline V gene. The CDR3 bases are TGTGCCAGCAGCTCGAGGACAGGCCTACTCTACGAGCAGTACTTC. Protein product: CASSSRTGLLYEQYF.

The V call is TRBV6-1, the J call TRBJ2-1; 8 nucleotides match TRBD2. The CDR3 has 13 residues. V lost 6 bases, J lost 8 bases, and 6 bases stayed unmatched. Germline loops: CDR1 MNHNS, CDR2 SASEGT. The CDR3: CASRTGTSDEQFF. CDR3 DNA: TGTGCCAGCAGAACCGGGACTAGTGATGAGCAGTTCTTC.

The CDR3 here is CASSFGQGNNEQFF. The CDR3 DNA sequence: TGTGCCAGCAGCTTCGGACAGGGCAACAATGAGCAGTTCTTC. The chain employs TRBV7-3 and TRBJ2-1; 8 nucleotides align to TRBD1. V shed 3 bases and J 5 bases; nucleotides not matched to a gene: 3. Germline V gene sequence: CDR1 SGHTA, CDR2 FQGTGA. This CDR3 has 14 amino acids.

This clone appeared many times. The chain couples TRBV4-3 to TRBJ2-3, with TRBD2 identical over 10 bases. CDR1 is LGHNA, CDR2 YSLEER, per germline. The junction had 6 bases not matched to a gene; V was cut back by 4 bases and J by 2 bases. The CDR3 has 16 residues. DNA for the CDR3: TGCGCCAGCAGCCGGGCTAGCGGGGGATACACAGATACGCAGTATTTT. This sequence encodes CASSRASGGYTDTQYF.